This passage covers 25 T cell receptor beta chains from one sample sequenced in a study of response to subunit inactivated influenza vaccine (dated by TCRdb to 2016 to 2019). Libraries were constructed by RT-PCR. Sequencing relied on an Illumina HiSeq 2500. TCRdb took the public reads, trimmed them with fastp at Q25, ran MiXCR for clone calling and kept in-frame beta chains. When rows share a CDR3 protein, they turn into one entry using the most common DNA and genes. The sample has about 700,000 distinct CDR3 sequences on record, approximately 15% of them singletons. The ten largest clones add up to around 6.5% of the sample. Material: PBMCs from blood, obtained less than 15 days before vaccination. These TCRs come from a man between 45 and 60 years old who received an inactivated influenza vaccine. Donor details come from another sample of the same person, matched by shared clones.

The chain has TRBV18 and TRBJ2-1; 10 bases match TRBD2. The ends lost 4 bases at V and 4 bases at J; junction bases unmatched: 7. The CDR3 is 16 amino acids. Germline V lookup: CDR1 KGHSH, CDR2 LQKENI. CDR3 sequence (DNA): TGTGCCAGCTCACTAACCTATAGCGGGAGGTACAATGAGCAGTTCTTC. It specifies CASSLTYSGRYNEQFF.

This clonotype occurred a few times. The V and J genes are TRBV28 and TRBJ2-2, with a tentative D call TRBD2 (5 bases). Germline V gene sequence: CDR1 MDHEN, CDR2 SYDVKM. This CDR3 spans 15 amino acids. V was shortened by 9 bases and J by 5 bases, with 19 bases between the two germline ends. CDR3 residues: CASLPAERGTGELFF. The CDR3, as DNA: TGTGCCAGTTTACCAGCAGAACGGGGAACCGGGGAGCTGTTTTTT.

This clonotype was counted a few times. The chain carries TRBV30 and TRBJ1-2, with no clear D. Germline lookup yields CDR1 GTSNPN and CDR2 SVGIG (reference sequence). V shed 2 bases and J shed 2 bases, with 6 bases lying between them. The CDR3 has 12 residues. CDR3 region: CAWSLSNYGYTF. The CDR3 nucleotides are TGTGCCTGGAGTTTGTCCAACTATGGCTACACCTTC.

This clonotype was counted many times. The J gene is TRBJ1-4, the V gene TRBV6-1, with TRBD1 matching 10 bases. The CDR3 has 14 amino acids. Per the germline V gene, CDR1 is MNHNS and CDR2 is SASEGT. V lost 5 bases, J lost 8 bases, and 5 bases stayed unmatched. CDR3 sequence reads: CASSRQGAREKLFF. CDR3 DNA sequence: TGTGCCAGCAGTCGACAGGGGGCAAGGGAAAAACTGTTTTTT.

The chain couples TRBV29-1 to TRBJ1-2; 8 bases fit TRBD1. CDR1 SQVTM and CDR2 ANQGSEA come from the germline V gene. This CDR3 comprises 12 residues. V shed 6 bases, J shed 7 bases, and the junction held 7 bases outside the gene matches. In DNA form, the CDR3 reads TGCAGCGTACCCGGACAGGGTGGTGGCTACACCTTC. Translating gives CSVPGQGGGYTF.

In its sample, this clonotype was seen a few times. The chain combines TRBV4-2 with TRBJ2-3; D is perhaps TRBD2 (5 bases). The CDR3 totals 15 residues. Trimming removed 5 bases at V and 5 bases at J, with 17 bases between. CDR1 and CDR2 (germline): LGHNA, YNFKEQ. CDR3 loop: CASSEAVAPRDTQYF. In DNA form, the CDR3 reads TGTGCCAGCAGCGAAGCGGTGGCCCCGAGAGATACGCAGTATTTT.

The chain employs TRBV25-1 and TRBJ2-7, with TRBD2 identical over 7 bases. J lost 5 bases, V lost 5 bases, and 9 bases had no gene match. CDR1 and CDR2 from the germline V gene are MGHDK and SYGVNS. The CDR3 is 14 residues long. The CDR3 loop reads CASSQSGGRDEQYF. CDR3 DNA: TGTGCCAGCAGTCAGTCGGGAGGTCGTGACGAGCAGTACTTC.

This clonotype occurred many times. V usage is TRBV2 and J usage is TRBJ1-1, with D unresolved. Trimming cost V 5 bases and J 0 bases, with 7 bases left between them. CDR3 length: 13 amino acids. CDR1 and CDR2 from the germline V gene are SNHLY and FYNNEI. CDR3 residues: CASSTQMNTEAFF. CDR3 in DNA: TGTGCCAGCAGTACCCAGATGAACACTGAAGCTTTCTTT.

This clonotype was seen only a few times. The chain uses TRBV7-9 and TRBJ1-2; D unclear. The CDR3 consists of 16 residues. CDR1 and CDR2 from the germline V gene are SEHNR and FQNEAQ (reference sequence). Trimming cost V 5 bases and J 3 bases, with 19 bases left between them. CDR3 sequence (DNA): TGTGCCAGCAGCACTTCCGGGCTCCGATCTTACTATGGCTACACCTTC. Translating gives CASSTSGLRSYYGYTF.

This clonotype came up a few times. The chain is built from TRBV7-2 and TRBJ2-3; unclear D gene. The CDR3 contains 13 residues. V was cut by 1 base and J by 2 bases, with 4 bases left in between. CDR1 is SGHTA, CDR2 FQGNSA, per germline. The CDR3 coding sequence is TGTGCCAGCAGCTTAGACTACACAGATACGCAGTATTTT. Translating gives CASSLDYTDTQYF. Supplemented by reference TRBV7-2 and TRBJ2-3, the full variable domain reads GAGVSQSPSNKVTEKGKDVELRCDPISGHTALYWYRQSLGQGLEFLIYFQGNSAPDKSGLPSDRFSAERTGGSVSTLTIQRTQQEDSAVYLCASSLDYTDTQYFGPGTRLTVL.

This clonotype occurred many times. V gene TRBV12-3 or TRBV12-4 combines with J gene TRBJ2-7; 16 positions agree with TRBD2. This CDR3 has 18 residues. V was pared by 7 bases and J by 5 bases, with 14 bases of the junction left unmatched. CDR3 sequence (DNA): TGTGCCAGCACCCGACGGGGACTAGCGGGAGGGCCTCACCACGAGCAGTACTTC. It is translated as CASTRRGLAGGPHHEQYF.

The rearrangement uses TRBV7-9 and TRBJ1-6; D gene ambiguous. The germline V gene encodes CDR1 SEHNR and CDR2 FQNEAQ (reference sequence). V was clipped by 4 bases and J by 12 bases, with 10 bases between them. This CDR3 region has 12 residues. The CDR3: CASSSPYEPLHF. CDR3 nucleotide sequence: TGTGCCAGCAGCTCCCCTTATGAACCCCTCCACTTT.

The CDR3 reads CASSLSRGGGELFF. DNA for the CDR3: TGTGCCAGCAGCCTAAGTAGGGGCGGCGGGGAGCTGTTTTTT. The J gene is TRBJ2-2, the V gene TRBV7-2; D might be TRBD1 (5 bases). V dropped 5 bases and J dropped 7 bases, with 14 bases sitting between them. CDR3 length: 14 residues. CDR1 is SGHTA, CDR2 FQGNSA, per germline. Supplemented by reference TRBV7-2 and TRBJ2-2, the full variable domain reads GAGVSQSPSNKVTEKGKDVELRCDPISGHTALYWYRQSLGQGLEFLIYFQGNSAPDKSGLPSDRFSAERTGGSVSTLTIQRTQQEDSAVYLCASSLSRGGGELFFGEGSRLTVL.

This clonotype was detected only a few times. The chain has TRBV14 and TRBJ2-1, with D uncertain. V lost 1 base, J lost 0 bases, and 10 bases lay in between. Germline V gene sequence: CDR1 SGHDN, CDR2 FVKESK. CDR3 length equals 16 residues. The CDR3 bases are TGTGCCAGCAGCCAAGCCGGCATAGTCTCCTACAATGAGCAGTTCTTC. Protein sequence: CASSQAGIVSYNEQFF.

This clonotype has more than one count but fewer than ten. The rearrangement links TRBV10-3 to TRBJ2-7; maybe TRBD1 (5 bases). Germline values: CDR1 ENHRY, CDR2 SYGVKD. This CDR3 comprises 15 residues. V was trimmed by 0 bases and J by 3 bases, leaving 12 bases between them. CDR3 sequence reads: CAISESGERGYEQYF. CDR3 DNA sequence: TGTGCCATCAGTGAGTCTGGGGAAAGGGGCTACGAGCAGTACTTC.

The rearrangement uses TRBV7-9 and TRBJ2-5; D is perhaps TRBD2 (5 bases). The V end lost 5 bases, the J end lost 5 bases, and 18 bases lay between the germline ends. Germline values: CDR1 SEHNR, CDR2 FQNEAQ (reference sequence). This CDR3 comprises 15 residues. As DNA, the CDR3 is TGTGCCAGCAGCCCTCCTCGAGGGAGTGGGGAGACCCAGTACTTC. It specifies CASSPPRGSGETQYF.

The table lists this clonotype with a few counts. This chain's CDR3 is CASSSDSRETQYF. Written as DNA, the CDR3 is TGCGCCAGCAGCTCGGACTCCCGAGAGACCCAGTACTTC. The gene calls are TRBV5-1 and TRBJ2-5; TRBD2 might be the D (5 bases). Looked up from germline, CDR1 is SGHRS and CDR2 is YFSETQ. The CDR3 has 13 residues. V was cut by 3 bases and J by 4 bases, with 10 bases left in between.

This chain links TRBV7-9 with TRBJ2-7; possible D gene TRBD1, 6 bases. Trimming stripped 7 bases from V and 12 bases from J, with 16 bases between. Germline loops: CDR1 SEHNR, CDR2 FQNEAQ (reference sequence). This CDR3 contains 11 residues. In DNA, the CDR3 is TGTGCCAGCACCAATGGTTTCAGGGGGTACTTC. Residues: CASTNGFRGYF.

The chain links TRBV9 to TRBJ2-1; 7 positions agree with TRBD2. J lost 9 bases, V lost 2 bases, and 8 bases had no gene match. The CDR3 contains 14 residues. CDR1 is SGDLS and CDR2 is YYNGEE in the germline V gene. In nucleotides, the CDR3 is TGTGCCAGCAGCGTTGGCGCGGGAGCGAGTGAGCAGTTCTTC. As protein: CASSVGAGASEQFF.

This clonotype has a count of ten or more. V and J are TRBV5-1 and TRBJ2-3; D uncertain. Per the germline V gene, CDR1 is SGHRS and CDR2 is YFSETQ. Trimming stripped 3 bases from V and 5 bases from J, with 7 bases between. This CDR3 has 12 amino acids. As DNA, the CDR3 is TGCGCCAGCAGCTCACATGGAGATACGCAGTATTTT. It yields the protein CASSSHGDTQYF.

The V call is TRBV28, the J call TRBJ2-5; 9 positions agree with TRBD2. The CDR3 spans 13 residues. Germline loops: CDR1 MDHEN, CDR2 SYDVKM. V shed 6 bases and J 4 bases; nucleotides not matched to a gene: 3. CDR3 coding DNA: TGTGCCAGCAGGGTAGCGGGAGCAGAGACCCAGTACTTC. It encodes CASRVAGAETQYF.

The chain carries TRBV12-3 or TRBV12-4 and TRBJ2-3; 9 bases align to TRBD2. V was clipped by 7 bases and J by 5 bases; unmatched bases: 4. This CDR3 comprises 13 residues. The CDR3 DNA is TGTGCCAGCAATGTGCGGGAGGGAGATACGCAGTATTTT. Protein sequence: CASNVREGDTQYF.

This clonotype was seen a few times. This chain connects TRBV28 to TRBJ2-5, with 9 bases aligning to TRBD1. The CDR3 is 16 amino acids. Germline loops: CDR1 MDHEN, CDR2 SYDVKM. The trim removed 6 bases at V and 5 bases at J, leaving 13 bases unmatched. CDR3 protein: CASSKPRDRVGETQYF. CDR3 bases: TGTGCCAGCAGCAAACCCCGGGACAGGGTGGGGGAGACCCAGTACTTC.

The V call is TRBV12-3 or TRBV12-4, the J call TRBJ2-1; D unclear. The CDR3 sequence is 14 residues long. V lost 1 base, J lost 4 bases, and 8 bases lay in between. The CDR3 spells CASSLGGRYNEQFF. The CDR3 DNA sequence: TGTGCCAGCAGTTTAGGGGGAAGATACAATGAGCAGTTCTTC.

In its sample, this clonotype was seen a few times. The chain is built from TRBV20-1 and TRBJ2-7; D perhaps matches TRBD1 (6 bases). The germline V and J ends were trimmed by 4 bases and 3 bases, with 10 bases remaining between them. CDR3 length equals 12 residues. From germline, CDR1 is DFQATT and CDR2 SNEGSKA (reference sequence). The CDR3 spells CSANQGFYEQYF. CDR3 bases: TGCAGTGCTAACCAGGGGTTCTACGAGCAGTACTTC.